Below, one T cell receptor beta chain is given with its context. A second PCR, run for about 7 to 11 cycles, used a sample-barcoded 5' primer plus a J-beta primer mix. TCRdb reanalysed the 5' RACE reads using MiXCR and keeps one entry per CDR3 protein. The sample contains hundreds of thousands of distinct CDR3 sequences, 58% of which appear only once. This sample is part of a study of blood T cells in healthy people across ages. This TCR was sampled from a man in his thirties or forties in good health. Sequenced input: blood.

The CDR3 reads CASTYDRFYGYTF. The DNA for the CDR3 is TGTGCCAGCACCTACGACAGGTTCTATGGCTACACCTTC. The chain recombines TRBV13 with TRBJ1-2, with TRBD1 as a possible D gene (6 bases). In germline, CDR1 is PRHDT, CDR2 FYEKMQ (reference sequence). This CDR3 comprises 13 residues. V was clipped by 7 bases and J by 4 bases, with 13 bases between them.